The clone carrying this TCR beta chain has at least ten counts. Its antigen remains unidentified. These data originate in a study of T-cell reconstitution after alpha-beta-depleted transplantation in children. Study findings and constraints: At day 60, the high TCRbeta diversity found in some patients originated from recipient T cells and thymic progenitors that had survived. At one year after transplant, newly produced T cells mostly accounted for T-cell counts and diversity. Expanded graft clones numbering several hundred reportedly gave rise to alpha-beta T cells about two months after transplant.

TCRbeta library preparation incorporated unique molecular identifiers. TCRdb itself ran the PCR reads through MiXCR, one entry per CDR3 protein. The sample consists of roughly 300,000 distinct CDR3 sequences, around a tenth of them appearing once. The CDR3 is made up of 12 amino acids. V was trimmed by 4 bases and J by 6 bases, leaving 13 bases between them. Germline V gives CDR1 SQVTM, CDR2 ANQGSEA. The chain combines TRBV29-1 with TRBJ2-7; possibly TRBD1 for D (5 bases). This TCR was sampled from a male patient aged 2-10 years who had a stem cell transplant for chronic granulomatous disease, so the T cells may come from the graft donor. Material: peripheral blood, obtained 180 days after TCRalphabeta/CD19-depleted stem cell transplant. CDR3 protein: CSVGRLRGEQYF. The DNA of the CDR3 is TGCAGCGTTGGGAGACTTAGGGGCGAGCAGTACTTC.